This section outlines one T cell receptor beta chain sequence together with its context. What it binds is not known. TCRdb reprocessed the reads with MiXCR, giving one entry per CDR3 protein. The sample lists a few hundred thousand distinct CDR3 sequences, roughly a third occurring once. These data are taken from a study of T cell repertoires in cytomegalovirus infection. In the study overall: Carrying CMV and the relevant HLA type showed in public TCR beta signatures.

Whole-study results and caveats: Summed frequency of public TCR beta families distinguished CMV carriers with the relevant HLA. HLA-C-restricted CMV-specific TCR beta clonotypes were dominant in the ex vivo response.

CDR3 length equals 15 residues. Trimming shortened V by 2 bases and J by 5 bases, and 12 bases separated the two germline ends. Germline lookup yields CDR1 KGHSH and CDR2 LQKENI. The chain carries TRBV18 and TRBJ2-2; unclear D gene. Here the sequenced sample was cultured PBMCs, taken from culture after CMV antigen stimulation. The sequence was obtained from a human donor in good health (CMV status not recorded). Some clones in this sample may be carry-over from other donors' samples. The chain's CDR3 is CASSPSGSRTGELFF. CDR3 sequence (DNA): TGTGCCAGCTCACCATCGGGTTCTAGGACCGGGGAGCTGTTTTTT.